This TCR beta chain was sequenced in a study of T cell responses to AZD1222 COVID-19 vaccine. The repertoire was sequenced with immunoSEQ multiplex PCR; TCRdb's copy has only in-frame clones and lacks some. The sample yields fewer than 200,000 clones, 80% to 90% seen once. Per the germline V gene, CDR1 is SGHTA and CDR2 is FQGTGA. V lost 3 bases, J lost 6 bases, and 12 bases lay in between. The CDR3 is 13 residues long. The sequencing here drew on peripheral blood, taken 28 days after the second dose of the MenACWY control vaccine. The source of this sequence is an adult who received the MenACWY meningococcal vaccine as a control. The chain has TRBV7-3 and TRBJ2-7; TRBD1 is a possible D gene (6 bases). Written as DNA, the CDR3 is TGTGCCAGCAGCTTTACAGGGTCGGGCGAGCAGTACTTC. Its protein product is CASSFTGSGEQYF.